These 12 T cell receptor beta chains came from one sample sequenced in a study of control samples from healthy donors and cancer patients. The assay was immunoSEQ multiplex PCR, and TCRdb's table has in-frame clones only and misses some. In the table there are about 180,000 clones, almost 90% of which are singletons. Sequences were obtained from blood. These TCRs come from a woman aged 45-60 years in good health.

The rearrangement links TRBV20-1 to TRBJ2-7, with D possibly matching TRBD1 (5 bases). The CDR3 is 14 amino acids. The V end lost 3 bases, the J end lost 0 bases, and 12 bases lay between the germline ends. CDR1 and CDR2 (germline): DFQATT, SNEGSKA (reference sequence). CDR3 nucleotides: TGCAGTGCTAGTTGGCAGGGCCGCTCCTACGAGCAGTACTTC. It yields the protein CSASWQGRSYEQYF.

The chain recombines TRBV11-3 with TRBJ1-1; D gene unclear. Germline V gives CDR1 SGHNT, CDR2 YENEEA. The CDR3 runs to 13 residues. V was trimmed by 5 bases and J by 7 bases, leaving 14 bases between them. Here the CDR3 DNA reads TGTGCCAGCAGCCTAACACCCGACCGTGAAGCTTTCTTT. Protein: CASSLTPDREAFF. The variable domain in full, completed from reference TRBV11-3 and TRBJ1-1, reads EAGVVQSPRYKIIEKKQPVAFWCNPISGHNTLYWYLQNLGQGPELLIRYENEEAVDDSQLPKDRFSAERLKGVDSTLKIQPAELGDSAVYLCASSLTPDREAFFGQGTRLTVV.

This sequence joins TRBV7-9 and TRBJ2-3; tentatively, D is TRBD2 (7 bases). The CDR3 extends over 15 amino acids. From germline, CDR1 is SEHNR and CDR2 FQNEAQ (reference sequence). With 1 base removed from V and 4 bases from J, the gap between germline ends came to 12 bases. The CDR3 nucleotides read TGTGCCAGCAGCTTAGATAGGGGGGGCGCAGATACGCAGTATTTT. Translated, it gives CASSLDRGGADTQYF.

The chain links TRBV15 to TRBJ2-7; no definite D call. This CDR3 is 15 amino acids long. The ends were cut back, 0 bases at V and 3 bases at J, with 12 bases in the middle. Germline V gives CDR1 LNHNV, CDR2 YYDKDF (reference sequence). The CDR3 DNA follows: TGTGCCACCAGCAGAGAAGGTGGGATTGGCTACGAGCAGTACTTC. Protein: CATSREGGIGYEQYF.

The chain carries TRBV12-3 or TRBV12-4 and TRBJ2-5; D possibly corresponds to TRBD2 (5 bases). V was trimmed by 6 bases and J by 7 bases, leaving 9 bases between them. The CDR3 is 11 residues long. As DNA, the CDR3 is TGTGCCAGCAGCCAGGCGGGGACCCAGTACTTC. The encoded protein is CASSQAGTQYF.

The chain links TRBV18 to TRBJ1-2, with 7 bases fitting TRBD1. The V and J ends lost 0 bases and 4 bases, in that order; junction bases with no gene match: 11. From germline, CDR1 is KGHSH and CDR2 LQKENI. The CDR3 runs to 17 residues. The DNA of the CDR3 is TGTGCCAGCTCACCACCGTTGTCAGAGGGACAGCCCTATGGCTACACCTTC. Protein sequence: CASSPPLSEGQPYGYTF.

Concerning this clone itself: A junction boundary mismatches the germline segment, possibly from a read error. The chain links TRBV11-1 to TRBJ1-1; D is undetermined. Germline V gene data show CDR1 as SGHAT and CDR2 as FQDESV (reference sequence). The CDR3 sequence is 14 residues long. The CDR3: CAGSLSTGRTEAFF. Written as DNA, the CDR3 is TGTGCCGGCAGCTTATCCACCGGACGAACTGAAGCTTTCTTT.

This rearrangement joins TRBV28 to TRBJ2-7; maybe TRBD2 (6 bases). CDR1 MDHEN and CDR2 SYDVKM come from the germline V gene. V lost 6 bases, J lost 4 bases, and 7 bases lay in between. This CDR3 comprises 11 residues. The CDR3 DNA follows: TGTGCCAGCAGGGAGGGATACGAGCAGTACTTC. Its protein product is CASREGYEQYF. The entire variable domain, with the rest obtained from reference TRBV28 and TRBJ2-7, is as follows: DVKVTQSSRYLVKRTGEKVFLECVQDMDHENMFWYRQDPGLGLRLIYFSYDVKMKEKGDIPEGYSVSREKKERFSLILESASTNQTSMYLCASREGYEQYFGPGTRLTVT.

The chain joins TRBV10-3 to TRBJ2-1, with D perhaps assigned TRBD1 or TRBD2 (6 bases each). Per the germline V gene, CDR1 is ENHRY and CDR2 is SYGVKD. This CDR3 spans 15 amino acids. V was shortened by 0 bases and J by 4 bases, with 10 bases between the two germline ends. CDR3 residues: CAISESEGGYNEQFF. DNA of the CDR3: TGTGCCATCAGTGAGTCTGAGGGGGGTTACAATGAGCAGTTCTTC.

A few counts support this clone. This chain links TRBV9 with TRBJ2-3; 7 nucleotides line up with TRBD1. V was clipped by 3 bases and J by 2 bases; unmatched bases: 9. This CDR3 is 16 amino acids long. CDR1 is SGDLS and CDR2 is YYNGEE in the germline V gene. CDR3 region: CASSAGTATITDTQYF. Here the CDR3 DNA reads TGTGCCAGCAGCGCCGGGACAGCCACTATCACAGATACGCAGTATTTT.

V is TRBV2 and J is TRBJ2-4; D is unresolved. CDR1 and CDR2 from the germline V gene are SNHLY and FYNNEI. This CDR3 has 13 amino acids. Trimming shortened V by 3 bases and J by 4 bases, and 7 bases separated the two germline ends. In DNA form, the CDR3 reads TGTGCCAGCAGTGAGGCCCCAAAAAACATTCAGTACTTC. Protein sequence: CASSEAPKNIQYF.

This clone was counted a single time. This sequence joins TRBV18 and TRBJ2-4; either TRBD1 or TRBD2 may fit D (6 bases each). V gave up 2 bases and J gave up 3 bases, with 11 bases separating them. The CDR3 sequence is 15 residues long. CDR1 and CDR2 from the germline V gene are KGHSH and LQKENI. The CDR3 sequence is CASSPMRGDKNIQYF. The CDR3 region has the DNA TGTGCCAGCTCACCAATGAGGGGGGACAAAAACATTCAGTACTTC.